Listed below are T cell receptor beta chains from one sample, sequenced in a study of cytomegalovirus exposure and HLA in healthy donors. Sequenced by immunoSEQ multiplex PCR; TCRdb stores in-frame clones only, minus some. The profile shows about 140,000 clones, 60% to 80% of them singletons. The material sequenced was PBMCs. These receptors all stem from a man aged 40-50 years in good health and CMV-seronegative. CDR3s include the opening cysteine and the closing phenylalanine or tryptophan. A D gene is named only where the DNA matches it firmly. For some rows the clone size is stated as once, few or many, or as a class when expanded; others skip it.

abundance	j_gene	len	v_gene	d_gene	CDR3nt	CDR3aa
few	TRBJ1-3	14	TRBV6-4	.	TGTGCCAGCAGTGACGGGGGGAGGGGAAACACCATATATTTT	CASSDGGRGNTIYF
.	TRBJ2-3	13	TRBV6-6	.	TGTGCCAGCGGGCGGGACAGCACAGATACGCAGTATTTT	CASGRDSTDTQYF
.	TRBJ1-1	15	TRBV4-1	.	TGCGCCAGCAGCCAACTTTCCGGGATTAACACTGAAGCTTTCTTT	CASSQLSGINTEAFF
.	TRBJ2-4	12	TRBV9	.	TGTGCCAGCAGCGTAGTGGGGGGAATTCAGTACTTC	CASSVVGGIQYF
few	TRBJ2-7	14	TRBV2	.	TGTGCCAGCAGTCGCCAGTCCCTCTCCTACGAGCAGTACTTC	CASSRQSLSYEQYF
.	TRBJ1-2	14	TRBV6-1	.	TGTGCCAGCAGTGAGCAGGAACAGGGCTATGGCTACACCTTC	CASSEQEQGYGYTF
.	TRBJ1-4	16	TRBV2	TRBD1	TGTGCCAGCAGGGGACAGGGGTTGATGGGATGGGAAAAACTGTTTTTT	CASRGQGLMGWEKLFF
once	TRBJ1-2	14	TRBV9	.	TGTGCCAGCAGCGTCGTACAGGGTGAAAGCGGCTACACCTTC	CASSVVQGESGYTF
.	TRBJ2-7	12	TRBV7-9	.	TGTGCCAGCAGCCCAACATCTGTCGAGCAGTACTTC	CASSPTSVEQYF
.	TRBJ1-1	13	TRBV2	.	TGTGCCAGCGGGCGTGACAGGAACACTGAAGCTTTCTTT	CASGRDRNTEAFF
.	TRBJ1-6	16	TRBV27	.	TGTGCCAGCAGTTTAAGCGGCAACCCGGGATTTTCACCCCTCCACTTT	CASSLSGNPGFSPLHF
once	TRBJ2-3	15	TRBV5-1	TRBD1	TGCGCCAGCAGCTTACAGGGGCGGGTCACAGATACGCAGTATTTT	CASSLQGRVTDTQYF
.	TRBJ2-1	14	TRBV6-1	TRBD2	TGTGCCAGCAGTGCCAGACTAGCGCGGAATGAGCAGTTCTTC	CASSARLARNEQFF
.	TRBJ2-5	12	TRBV7-2	.	TGTGCCAGCAGCGCCGTCGAGCAGACCCAGTACTTC	CASSAVEQTQYF
.	TRBJ2-1	19	TRBV7-2	TRBD2	TGTGCCAGCAGCCCCCGGGGGGGTAGCGGGGGGGCCTTGAAAAATGAGCAGTTCTTC	CASSPRGGSGGALKNEQFF
.	TRBJ1-5	16	TRBV19	.	TGTGCCAGTAGTATAATGATGACATCAAACAATCAGCCCCAGCATTTT	CASSIMMTSNNQPQHF
.	TRBJ1-5	13	TRBV5-5	.	TGTGCCAGCAGCTTCCAGGGCAATCAGCCCCAGCATTTT	CASSFQGNQPQHF
.	TRBJ2-7	14	TRBV27	.	TGTGCCAACCCGAGGGTAGCTACGAGAAACGAGCAGTACTTC	CANPRVATRNEQYF
.	TRBJ2-2	12	TRBV19	.	TGTGCCAGTAGTCCGGGGGTGGGGGAGCTGTTTTTT	CASSPGVGELFF
once	TRBJ2-2	15	TRBV18	.	TGTGCCAGCTCACCTTCCGGGGGGAACACCGGGGAGCTGTTTTTT	CASSPSGGNTGELFF
.	TRBJ1-6	16	TRBV5-1	.	TGCGCCAGCAGCCCAACAGGAAGCTCCTATAATTCACCCCTCCACTTT	CASSPTGSSYNSPLHF
.	TRBJ2-1	14	TRBV6-6	TRBD1	TGTGCCATCTCCGGGGACAGGGATTGGAATGAGCAGTTCTTC	CAISGDRDWNEQFF
few	TRBJ2-2	16	TRBV6-5	TRBD1	TGTGCCAGCAGTTTGTCCGGGACAGGGAACACCGGGGAGCTGTTTTTT	CASSLSGTGNTGELFF
.	TRBJ2-4	20	TRBV27	.	TGTGCCAGCAGTTTAGCAGAGCCAGGGTATCCTCTACTAGCCAAAAACATTCAGTACTTC	CASSLAEPGYPLLAKNIQYF
.	TRBJ2-5	16	TRBV2	TRBD2	TGTGCCAGCAGTGAGGAGTTCGGGGGGGCGGGAGAGACCCAGTACTTC	CASSEEFGGAGETQYF
.	TRBJ1-1	14	TRBV7-8	.	TGTGCCAGCAGCTTATCGGGAGGGGGGTTTGAAGCTTTCTTT	CASSLSGGGFEAFF
.	TRBJ2-5	16	TRBV7-7	TRBD1	TGTGCCAGCAGCACTTCCTCCGGGACAGGTCTCGAGACCCAGTACTTC	CASSTSSGTGLETQYF
.	TRBJ2-7	17	TRBV4-1	TRBD1	TGCGCCAGCAGCCACTCTCTCTCCCGGGACAGAAACTACGAGCAGTACTTC	CASSHSLSRDRNYEQYF
.	TRBJ2-3	19	TRBV28	.	TGTGCCAGCAGTTTTTACCAGGGCCGGGGGTTAGGGGTCACAGATACGCAGTATTTT	CASSFYQGRGLGVTDTQYF
once	TRBJ1-1	14	TRBV4-2	.	TGTGCCAGCAGCCAAGATTCACGAGACACTGAAGCTTTCTTT	CASSQDSRDTEAFF